This T cell receptor beta chain originates from a study of T cell repertoires in cytomegalovirus infection. Across the whole study: In public TCR beta signatures, there were indications of both CMV infection and matching HLA type.

This clonotype was observed many times. TCRdb passed the reads through MiXCR, listing each CDR3 protein once. The sample has roughly 230,000 distinct CDR3 sequences; 6.5% are singletons. The CDR3 is 14 amino acids. The V gene's germline CDR1 is KGHSH and CDR2 LQKENI. V was pared by 3 bases and J by 4 bases, with 11 bases between. Sequenced sample: PBMCs. This TCR was sampled from a human donor in good health (CMV status not recorded). Some clones in this sample may be carry-over from other donors' samples. The chain carries TRBV18 and TRBJ2-3, with D unresolved. Here the CDR3 reads CASSPLIGADTQYF. The DNA of the CDR3 is TGTGCCAGCTCACCTTTGATCGGCGCAGATACGCAGTATTTT.